This T cell receptor (beta chain) was observed in a study of T cells in narcolepsy. Study-wide findings and caveats: Autoreactive clone sequences were missing from some blood memory CD4+ repertoires. Autoreactive HCRT-specific and TRIB2-specific clonotypes were marked in same-patient CSF-versus-blood CD4+ comparisons.

V was trimmed by 4 bases and J by 2 bases, leaving 20 bases between them. From germline, CDR1 is MDHEN and CDR2 SYDVKM. The CDR3 totals 17 residues. About this clone itself: What it recognizes is unknown.

TCRdb's table, derived via immunoSEQ multiplex PCR, lists solely in-frame clones and lacks some. The table includes just under 35,000 clones, around 80% detected once. The sequence was obtained from a human donor in good health. Specimen: memory (CD45RA-) CD4+ T cells from blood. The chain joins TRBV28 to TRBJ1-2; tentatively, D is TRBD1 (5 bases). Here the CDR3 reads CASSSPVTGKKNYGYTF. The CDR3 DNA reads as TGTGCCAGCAGTTCCCCCGTTACAGGAAAGAAGAACTATGGCTACACCTTC.